The 12 T cell receptor beta chains reported below all come from one sample, sequenced in a study of cytomegalovirus exposure and HLA in healthy donors. Amplification used 60 Vbeta primers and 13 Jbeta primers. Using immunoSEQ multiplex PCR, the repertoire was profiled, and TCRdb retains in-frame clones only, with some absent. The top ten hold roughly 1.9% of the sample, which has approximately 150,000 clones, around 79% seen once. The sample comprised PBMCs. The receptor set was obtained from a man aged 35 to 55 in good health and CMV-seronegative.

This chain links TRBV28 with TRBJ2-7, with TRBD1 identical over 9 bases. The junction had 5 bases not matched to a gene; V was cut back by 6 bases and J by 2 bases. From germline, CDR1 is MDHEN and CDR2 SYDVKM. This CDR3 has 14 amino acids. DNA for the CDR3: TGTGCCAGCAGGGGACAGGGATACACCTACGAGCAGTACTTC. Its protein product is CASRGQGYTYEQYF.

The chain recombines TRBV28 with TRBJ2-3; 11 bases align to TRBD2. This CDR3 is built from 18 residues. Unmatched junction bases numbered 11, after V lost 6 bases and J lost 0 bases. Germline-derived CDR1 and CDR2 are MDHEN and SYDVKM. CDR3 DNA: TGTGCCAGCAGACAAGCCGGACTAGCGGGCACAAGCACAGATACGCAGTATTTT. It encodes CASRQAGLAGTSTDTQYF.

This sequence joins TRBV10-1 and TRBJ1-6; D gene uncertain. Germline CDR1 reads WNHNN; CDR2 reads SYGVQD (reference sequence). Trimming cost V 3 bases and J 13 bases, with 10 bases left between them. CDR3 size: 12 residues. As DNA, the CDR3 is TGCGCCAGCAGTGAAAATCAACAGCCCCTCCACTTT. Encoded protein: CASSENQQPLHF.

This clone was detected once. V and J are TRBV9 and TRBJ2-1, with 8 bases identical to TRBD2. V lost 4 bases, J lost 2 bases, and 5 bases stayed unmatched. Germline CDR1 reads SGDLS; CDR2 reads YYNGEE. The length of the CDR3 is 15 residues. The CDR3 bases are TGTGCCAGCAGCCGAACTAGCGGCCCCTACAATGAGCAGTTCTTC. Protein sequence: CASSRTSGPYNEQFF. The variable domain in full, completed from reference TRBV9 and TRBJ2-1, reads DSGVTQTPKHLITATGQRVTLRCSPRSGDLSVYWYQQSLDQGLQFLIQYYNGEERAKGNILERFSAQQFPDLHSELNLSSLELGDSALYFCASSRTSGPYNEQFFGPGTRLTVL.

The genes are TRBV7-2 and TRBJ2-7, with TRBD2 as a possible D gene (5 bases). The CDR3 contains 14 residues. V was clipped by 5 bases and J by 0 bases, with 11 bases between them. Germline values: CDR1 SGHTA, CDR2 FQGNSA. CDR3 sequence: CASSTRRGSYEQYF. In DNA form, the CDR3 reads TGTGCCAGCAGCACCAGACGGGGCTCCTACGAGCAGTACTTC.

This rearrangement joins TRBV19 to TRBJ2-5, with TRBD2 matching over 9 bases. The V gene's germline CDR1 is LNHDA and CDR2 SQIVND (reference sequence). CDR3 size: 16 residues. Trimming at V came to 7 bases and at J to 5 bases, leaving 14 bases not matched to a gene. CDR3: CASKAWAGGNRETQYF. The CDR3 region has the DNA TGTGCCAGTAAGGCCTGGGCGGGAGGGAATCGGGAGACCCAGTACTTC.

The chain has TRBV6-1 and TRBJ2-7, with D tentatively TRBD1 (5 bases). CDR1 is MNHNS, CDR2 SASEGT, per germline. V was clipped by 7 bases and J by 3 bases, with 16 bases between them. CDR3 length: 14 amino acids. CDR3 in amino acids: CASKGTKGDYEQYF. Here the CDR3 DNA reads TGTGCCAGCAAGGGAACAAAAGGGGACTACGAGCAGTACTTC.

The CDR3 DNA is TGTGCCAGCAGCCCAGGACTAGCGGGAGTATGGAGCACCGGGGAGCTGTTTTTT. Protein: CASSPGLAGVWSTGELFF. The V gene is TRBV5-8, the J gene TRBJ2-2; 13 bases align to TRBD2. Germline CDR1 is SGHTS and CDR2 is YDEGEE. The junction had 10 bases not matched to a gene; V was cut back by 4 bases and J by 4 bases. CDR3 size: 18 residues.

This clone was seen only once. This chain joins TRBV4-1 and TRBJ2-7, with 7 bases matching TRBD2. The CDR3 contains 16 residues. The J segment lost 3 bases and the V segment lost 4 bases, leaving 12 bases of the junction unmatched. CDR1 is MGHRA and CDR2 is YSYEKL in the germline V gene. The DNA for the CDR3 is TGCGCCAGCAGCCCCACCAGGACTAGGGGAATCTACGAGCAGTACTTC. The encoded protein is CASSPTRTRGIYEQYF.

J is TRBJ1-2 and V is TRBV19, with D tentatively TRBD1 (5 bases). Germline loops: CDR1 LNHDA, CDR2 SQIVND (reference sequence). V was shortened by 0 bases and J by 3 bases, with 8 bases between the two germline ends. The CDR3 consists of 14 residues. CDR3 bases: TGTGCCAGTAGTATAGATATACAGGACTATGGCTACACCTTC. This codes for CASSIDIQDYGYTF. Full variable domain (outside the CDR3, taken from reference TRBV19 and TRBJ1-2): DGGITQSPKYLFRKEGQNVTLSCEQNLNHDAMYWYRQDPGQGLRLIYYSQIVNDFQKGDIAEGYSVSREKKESFPLTVTSAQKNPTAFYLCASSIDIQDYGYTFGSGTRLTVV.

The chain recombines TRBV19 with TRBJ1-5; D uncertain. From germline, CDR1 is LNHDA and CDR2 SQIVND (reference sequence). The CDR3 runs to 13 residues. The ends were cut back, 1 base at V and 6 bases at J, with 7 bases in the middle. Here the CDR3 DNA reads TGTGCCAGTAGTATAGGAGCGACTCAGCCCCAGCATTTT. Translated: CASSIGATQPQHF.

This chain joins TRBV10-3 and TRBJ1-2; D is ambiguous. The CDR3 has 13 amino acids. Trimming cost V 8 bases and J 6 bases, with 16 bases left between them. Germline V CDR1 and CDR2: ENHRY, SYGVKD. This chain's CDR3 is CAIFLGESNGYTF. The CDR3 DNA sequence: TGTGCCATCTTCCTCGGGGAGAGTAATGGCTACACCTTC.